The 20 T cell receptor beta chains presented below share a single source sample, sequenced in a study of T-cell memory formation after mild COVID-19. TCRdb re-derived calls from the 5' RACE reads in MiXCR, one entry per CDR3 protein. Of some 88,000 distinct CDR3 sequences listed, about 23% were seen once; the top ten hold under 55%. Sequencing was performed on PBMCs or a T cell subset sorted from them (not recorded which). Receptors originate from a man younger than 35 who had mild COVID-19 (a few samples of this study predate the infection). Cell type and time point are not known.

The rearrangement joins TRBV9 to TRBJ2-2, with D perhaps TRBD1 or TRBD2 (5 bases each). This CDR3 is 14 amino acids long. Trimming cost V 7 bases and J 7 bases, with 17 bases left between them. Looked up from germline, CDR1 is SGDLS and CDR2 is YYNGEE. This CDR3 reads CASRDPATNGELFF. In DNA form, the CDR3 reads TGTGCCAGCCGGGACCCCGCCACGAACGGGGAGCTGTTTTTT.

This clonotype came up many times. The V call is TRBV10-3, the J call TRBJ1-1; D ambiguous. V shed 11 bases and J shed 7 bases, with 23 bases lying between them. The CDR3 has 14 amino acids. Germline V gene lookup returns CDR1 ENHRY and CDR2 SYGVKD. In nucleotides, the CDR3 is TGTGCCGGCCGGGAGCGTCACGATCGAGTTGAAGCTTTCTTT. It translates to CAGRERHDRVEAFF.

The chain links TRBV10-2 to TRBJ2-7; no reliable D call. Per the germline V gene, CDR1 is WSHSY and CDR2 is SAAADI. The V gene lost 6 bases and the J gene lost 6 bases, with 6 bases spanning the gap. The CDR3 loop spans 10 amino acids. This CDR3 reads CASRDLEQYF. CDR3 DNA: TGCGCCAGCAGGGACCTCGAGCAGTACTTC.

This clonotype was picked up a small number of times. The V call is TRBV12-3 or TRBV12-4, the J call TRBJ1-3; tentative D call: TRBD1 (6 bases). The CDR3 totals 15 residues. V lost 7 bases and J lost 2, with 15 bases in between. The CDR3 protein is CASTKWGAAGNTIYF. The CDR3 nucleotides read TGTGCCAGCACCAAATGGGGGGCAGCTGGAAACACCATATATTTT.

The chain combines TRBV5-1 with TRBJ1-1; D perhaps matches TRBD1 (5 bases). The V end lost 4 bases, the J end lost 6 bases, and 16 bases lay between the germline ends. Germline V lookup: CDR1 SGHRS, CDR2 YFSETQ. The CDR3 extends over 14 amino acids. CDR3 nucleotides: TGCGCCAGCAGCCTGGGGGGACCTCCTTCTGAAGCTTTCTTT. Its protein product is CASSLGGPPSEAFF.

V and J are TRBV12-3 or TRBV12-4 and TRBJ2-7, with 9 positions matching TRBD2. V trimming: 8 bases; J trimming: 6 bases; junction bases outside the gene matches: 11. The CDR3 is made up of 14 amino acids. The CDR3 DNA reads TGTGCCAGCTCCTACGCGGGGGGGGCCGTCGAGCAGTACTTC. It yields the protein CASSYAGGAVEQYF.

A remark on this clonotype: The CDR3 does not end in the conserved phenylalanine or tryptophan, so this is likely a read error. The limits of the CDR3 on the DNA are not certain, so only TCRdb's listed CDR3 is given. The chain uses TRBV6-5 and TRBJ1-6; the D call TRBD1 from the table was never checked on the DNA. Germline lookup yields CDR1 MNHEY and CDR2 SVGAGI. 8 amino acids form the CDR3, both terminal residues included. The CDR3 reads CASSLGGP.

The CDR3 spells CASSSLGGNYGYTF. The DNA for the CDR3 is TGTGCCAGCAGTTCCCTGGGGGGCAACTATGGCTACACCTTC. The rearrangement links TRBV27 to TRBJ1-2, with a weak D call TRBD1 (6 bases). There are 14 residues in the CDR3. Between the trimmed V and J ends, which lost 4 bases and 2 bases, there was a span of 11 bases. Looked up from germline, CDR1 is MNHEY and CDR2 is SMNVEV (reference sequence).

The rearrangement links TRBV5-6 to TRBJ2-7, with 10 bases fitting TRBD1. V lost 3 bases, J lost 3 bases, and 6 bases stayed unmatched. The CDR3 length is 15 residues. Germline CDR1 is SGHDT and CDR2 is YYEEEE. CDR3: CASSYRDRGDYEQYF. The CDR3 DNA reads as TGTGCCAGCAGCTACCGGGACAGGGGAGACTACGAGCAGTACTTC.

This sequence joins TRBV9 and TRBJ1-5; no clear D. The germline V gene has CDR1 SGDLS and CDR2 YYNGEE. V dropped 0 bases and J dropped 1 base, with 14 bases sitting between them. This CDR3 spans 17 amino acids. CDR3 in DNA: TGTGCCAGCAGCGTAGAAAGGCCGAACCTAAGCAATCAGCCCCAGCATTTT. It encodes CASSVERPNLSNQPQHF.

The J gene is TRBJ1-1, the V gene TRBV7-8, with D possibly matching TRBD1 (6 bases). The V gene lost 5 bases and the J gene lost 8 bases, with 9 bases spanning the gap. Per the germline V gene, CDR1 is SGHVS and CDR2 is FQNEAQ. This CDR3 region has 11 residues. CDR3 loop: CASSHTGEAFF. CDR3 DNA: TGTGCCAGCAGCCATACAGGGGAAGCTTTCTTT.

V usage is TRBV12-3 or TRBV12-4 and J usage is TRBJ1-1; D gene uncertain. The CDR3 runs 12 residues. V was shortened by 1 base and J by 7 bases, with 7 bases between the two germline ends. The CDR3 loop is CASSLGSFEAFF. The CDR3 DNA follows: TGTGCCAGCAGTTTAGGATCCTTTGAAGCTTTCTTT.

In this sample, this clonotype turned up a few times. The chain combines TRBV29-1 with TRBJ2-7; D not resolved. The V and J ends lost 0 bases and 5 bases respectively, with 8 bases between them. CDR3 size: 12 residues. Per germline, CDR1 SQVTM and CDR2 ANQGSEA. CDR3 residues: CSVEDSSHEQYF. CDR3 nucleotides: TGCAGCGTTGAAGACAGTTCCCACGAGCAGTACTTC.

The chain links TRBV19 to TRBJ1-4, with D perhaps matching TRBD1 (5 bases). The CDR3 loop spans 15 amino acids. The germline V gene encodes CDR1 LNHDA and CDR2 SQIVND (reference sequence). Trimming removed 3 bases from V and 2 bases from J, with 10 bases in between. The CDR3 protein is CASSMRGLTNEKLFF. CDR3 nucleotides: TGTGCCAGTAGTATGAGGGGTTTGACTAATGAAAAACTGTTTTTT.

The gene calls are TRBV11-2 and TRBJ1-4; TRBD1 matches at 9 bases. Germline trimming cut 3 bases from V and 0 bases from J; bases unmatched to any gene: 5. Germline CDR1 is SGHAT and CDR2 is FQNNGV. The CDR3 loop spans 17 amino acids. The CDR3 sequence: CASSFPRTGATNEKLFF. For the CDR3, the DNA is TGTGCCAGCAGCTTCCCGAGGACAGGGGCAACTAATGAAAAACTGTTTTTT. The whole variable domain, remainder taken from reference TRBV11-2 and TRBJ1-4, is EAGVAQSPRYKIIEKRQSVAFWCNPISGHATLYWYQQILGQGPKLLIQFQNNGVVDDSQLPKDRFSAERLKGVDSTLKIQPAKLEDSAVYLCASSFPRTGATNEKLFFGSGTQLSVL.

This clonotype came up many times. This chain joins TRBV29-1 and TRBJ2-7; 7 positions agree with TRBD2. The CDR3 has 15 amino acids. Germline trimming cut 4 bases from V and 2 bases from J; bases unmatched to any gene: 11. Germline V CDR1 and CDR2: SQVTM, ANQGSEA. In nucleotides, the CDR3 is TGCAGCGTTGTTTGGCTAGCGGCTCCTACCTACGAGCAGTACTTC. Encoded protein: CSVVWLAAPTYEQYF.

This clonotype has just a few counts. V gene TRBV11-1 combines with J gene TRBJ2-5; the D is unclear. Trimming removed 4 bases from V and 4 bases from J, with 4 bases in between. This CDR3 region has 11 residues. Germline V gives CDR1 SGHAT, CDR2 FQDESV (reference sequence). The CDR3 nucleotides read TGTGCCAGCAGCTCGCGAGAGACCCAGTACTTC. Amino acids: CASSSRETQYF.

The gene calls are TRBV6-5 and TRBJ1-2, with a possible D match to TRBD1 (5 bases). Deletions cut 4 bases from V and 6 bases from J, with 18 bases between. CDR1 is MNHEY, CDR2 SVGAGI, per germline. The CDR3 sequence is 15 residues long. Written as DNA, the CDR3 is TGTGCCAGCAGTTCCCCGGAGGGGAATCGGCATGGCTACACCTTC. Translated: CASSSPEGNRHGYTF.

The chain joins TRBV29-1 to TRBJ1-3; D uncertain. CDR1 is SQVTM and CDR2 is ANQGSEA in the germline V gene. This CDR3 is built from 13 residues. Trimming left V 4 bases short and J 0 bases short, with 7 bases between. In nucleotides, the CDR3 is TGCAGCGTTGTCACCTTCTCTGGAAACACCATATATTTT. Amino acids: CSVVTFSGNTIYF.

This clonotype appeared a few times. The genes are TRBV5-1 and TRBJ2-3; 10 bases are a match to TRBD2. The CDR3 totals 16 residues. After removal of 0 bases from V and 4 bases from J, the junction contained 5 bases not matched to a gene. Germline CDR1 SGHRS, CDR2 YFSETQ. This chain's CDR3 is CASSLEVAGGSDTQYF. Here the CDR3 DNA reads TGCGCCAGCAGCTTGGAGGTAGCGGGGGGCTCAGATACGCAGTATTTT.